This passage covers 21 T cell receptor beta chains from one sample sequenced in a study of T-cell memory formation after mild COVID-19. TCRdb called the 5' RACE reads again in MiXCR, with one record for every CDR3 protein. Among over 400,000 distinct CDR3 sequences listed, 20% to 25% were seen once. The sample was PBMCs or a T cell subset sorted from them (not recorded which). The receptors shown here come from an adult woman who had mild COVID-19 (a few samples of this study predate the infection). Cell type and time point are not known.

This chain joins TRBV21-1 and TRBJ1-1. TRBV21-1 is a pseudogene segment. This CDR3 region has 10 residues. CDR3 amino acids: CASIRSEAFF. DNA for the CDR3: TGTGCCAGCATACGAAGTGAAGCTTTCTTT.

CDR3 protein: CASSKQSSANEQFF. The CDR3, as DNA: TGTGCCAGCAGCAAGCAAAGTTCGGCGAATGAGCAGTTCTTC. The chain has TRBV21-1 and TRBJ2-1. TRBV21-1 is described as a pseudogene. The CDR3 runs to 14 residues.

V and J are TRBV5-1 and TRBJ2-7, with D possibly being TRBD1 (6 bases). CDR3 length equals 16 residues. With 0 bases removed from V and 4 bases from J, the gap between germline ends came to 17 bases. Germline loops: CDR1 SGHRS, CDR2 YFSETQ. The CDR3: CASSLVEQGLRYEQYF. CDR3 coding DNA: TGCGCCAGCAGCTTGGTTGAGCAGGGGCTCAGGTACGAGCAGTACTTC.

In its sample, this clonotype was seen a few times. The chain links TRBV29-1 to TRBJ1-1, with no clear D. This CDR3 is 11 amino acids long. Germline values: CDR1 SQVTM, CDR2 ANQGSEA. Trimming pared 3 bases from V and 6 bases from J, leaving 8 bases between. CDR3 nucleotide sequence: TGCAGCGTTGACAGGATTGCTGAAGCTTTCTTT. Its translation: CSVDRIAEAFF.

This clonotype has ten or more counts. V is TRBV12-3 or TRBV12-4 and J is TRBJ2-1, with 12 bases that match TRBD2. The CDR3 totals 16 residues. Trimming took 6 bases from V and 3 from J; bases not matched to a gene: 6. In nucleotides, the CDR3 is TGTGCCAGCAGCCCCGGACTAGCGGGAATCTACAATGAGCAGTTCTTC. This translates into CASSPGLAGIYNEQFF.

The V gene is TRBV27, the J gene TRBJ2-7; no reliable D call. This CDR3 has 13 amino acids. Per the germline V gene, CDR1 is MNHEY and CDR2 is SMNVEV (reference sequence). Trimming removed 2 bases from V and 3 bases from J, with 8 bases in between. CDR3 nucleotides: TGTGCCAGCAGTTTAAGTATGGGCTACGAGCAGTACTTC. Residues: CASSLSMGYEQYF.

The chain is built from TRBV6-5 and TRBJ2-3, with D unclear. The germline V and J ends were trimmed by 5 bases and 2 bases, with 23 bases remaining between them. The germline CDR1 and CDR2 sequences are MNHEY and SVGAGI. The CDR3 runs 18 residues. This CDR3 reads CASSPSPFGYLNTDTQYF. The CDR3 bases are TGTGCCAGCAGTCCCTCCCCTTTCGGATACTTGAACACAGATACGCAGTATTTT.

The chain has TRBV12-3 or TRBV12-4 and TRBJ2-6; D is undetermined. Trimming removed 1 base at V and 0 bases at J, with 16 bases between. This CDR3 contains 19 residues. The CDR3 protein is CASSLDSPAFSSGANVLTF. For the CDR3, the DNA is TGTGCCAGCAGTTTAGACAGCCCGGCCTTCAGCTCTGGGGCCAACGTCCTGACTTTC.

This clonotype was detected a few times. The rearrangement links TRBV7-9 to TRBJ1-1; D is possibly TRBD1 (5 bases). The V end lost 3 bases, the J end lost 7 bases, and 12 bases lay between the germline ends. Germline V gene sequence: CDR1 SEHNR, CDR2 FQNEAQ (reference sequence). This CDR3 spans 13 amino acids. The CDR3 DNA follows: TGTGCCAGCAGCTTTTCCAGGGCCGATGAAGCTTTCTTT. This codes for CASSFSRADEAFF.

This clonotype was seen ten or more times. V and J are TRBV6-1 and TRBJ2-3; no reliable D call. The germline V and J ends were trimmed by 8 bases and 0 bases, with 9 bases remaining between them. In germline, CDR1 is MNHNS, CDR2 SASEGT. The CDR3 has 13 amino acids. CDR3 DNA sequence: TGTGCCAGCCGTCTGATTAGCACAGATACGCAGTATTTT. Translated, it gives CASRLISTDTQYF.

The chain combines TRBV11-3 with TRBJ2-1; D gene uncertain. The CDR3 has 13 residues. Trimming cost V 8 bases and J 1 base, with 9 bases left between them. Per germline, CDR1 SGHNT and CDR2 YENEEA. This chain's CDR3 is CASVGGSYNEQFF. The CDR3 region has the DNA TGTGCCAGCGTCGGCGGTTCCTACAATGAGCAGTTCTTC.

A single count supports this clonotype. The CDR3 reads CASSFSGLGEAFF. The DNA for the CDR3 is TGTGCCAGCAGCTTTTCGGGTCTTGGTGAAGCTTTCTTT. The chain couples TRBV7-2 to TRBJ1-1; D is undetermined. Trimming removed 3 bases from V and 7 bases from J, with 12 bases in between. CDR1 is SGHTA and CDR2 is FQGNSA in the germline V gene. The length of the CDR3 is 13 residues.

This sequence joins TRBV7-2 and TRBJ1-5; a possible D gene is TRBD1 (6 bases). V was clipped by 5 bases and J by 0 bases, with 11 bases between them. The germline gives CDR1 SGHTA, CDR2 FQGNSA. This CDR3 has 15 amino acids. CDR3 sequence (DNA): TGTGCCAGCAGCCCTGGGACATATAGCAATCAGCCCCAGCATTTT. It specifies CASSPGTYSNQPQHF.

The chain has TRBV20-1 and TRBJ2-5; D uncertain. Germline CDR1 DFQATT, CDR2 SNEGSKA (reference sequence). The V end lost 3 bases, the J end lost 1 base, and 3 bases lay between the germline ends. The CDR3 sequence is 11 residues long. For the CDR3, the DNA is TGCAGTGCTAGTCTCCAAGAGACCCAGTACTTC. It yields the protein CSASLQETQYF.

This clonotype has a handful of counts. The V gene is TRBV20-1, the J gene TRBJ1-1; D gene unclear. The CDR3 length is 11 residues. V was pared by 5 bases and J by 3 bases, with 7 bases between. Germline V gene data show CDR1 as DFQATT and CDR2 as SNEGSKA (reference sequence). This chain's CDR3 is CSAVPHTEAFF. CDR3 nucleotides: TGCAGTGCTGTCCCCCACACTGAAGCTTTCTTT.

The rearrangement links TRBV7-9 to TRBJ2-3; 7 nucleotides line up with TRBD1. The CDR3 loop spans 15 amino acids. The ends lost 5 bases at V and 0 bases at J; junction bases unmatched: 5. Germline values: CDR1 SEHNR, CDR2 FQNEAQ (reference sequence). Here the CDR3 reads CASSPTGVSTDTQYF. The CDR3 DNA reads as TGTGCCAGCAGCCCCACAGGGGTTAGCACAGATACGCAGTATTTT.

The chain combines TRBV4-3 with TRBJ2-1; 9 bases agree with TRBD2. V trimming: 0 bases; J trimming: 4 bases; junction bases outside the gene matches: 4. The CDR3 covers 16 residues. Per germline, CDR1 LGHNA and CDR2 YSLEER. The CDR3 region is CASSQEGSGRYNEQFF. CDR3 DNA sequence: TGCGCCAGCAGCCAAGAAGGTAGCGGGAGATACAATGAGCAGTTCTTC.

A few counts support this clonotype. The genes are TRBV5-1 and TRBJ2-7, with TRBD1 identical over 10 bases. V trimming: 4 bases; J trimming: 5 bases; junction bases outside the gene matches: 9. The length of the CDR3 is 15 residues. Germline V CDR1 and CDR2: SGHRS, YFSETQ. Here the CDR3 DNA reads TGCGCCAGCAGCGTTGCGGGACAGGGGAGCCACGAGCAGTACTTC. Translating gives CASSVAGQGSHEQYF.

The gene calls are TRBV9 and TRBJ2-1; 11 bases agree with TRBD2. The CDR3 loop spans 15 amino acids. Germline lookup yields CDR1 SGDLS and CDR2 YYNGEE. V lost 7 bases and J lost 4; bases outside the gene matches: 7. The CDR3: CASQRGLAEYNEQFF. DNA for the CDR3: TGTGCCAGCCAGAGGGGACTAGCGGAGTACAATGAGCAGTTCTTC.

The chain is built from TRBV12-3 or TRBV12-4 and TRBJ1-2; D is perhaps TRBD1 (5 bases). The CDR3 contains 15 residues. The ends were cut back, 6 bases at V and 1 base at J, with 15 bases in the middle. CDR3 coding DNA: TGTGCCAGCAGCCCAGCGGGACGGCATAACTATGGCTACACCTTC. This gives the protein CASSPAGRHNYGYTF.

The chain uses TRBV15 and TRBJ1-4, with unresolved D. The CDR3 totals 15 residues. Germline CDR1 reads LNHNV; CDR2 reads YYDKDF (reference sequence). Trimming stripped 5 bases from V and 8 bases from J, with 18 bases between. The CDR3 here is CATSGPTLGGEKLFF. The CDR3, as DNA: TGTGCCACCAGCGGACCCACTTTGGGAGGAGAAAAACTGTTTTTT.